These 27 T cell receptor beta chains share one sample of origin, sequenced in a study of spatial heterogeneity in lung cancer. TCRdb processed the 5' RACE reads anew with MiXCR; each CDR3 protein has one entry. The repertoire includes over 5,000 distinct CDR3 sequences, roughly an eighth of them detected once, and just over 20% sits in the top ten. The time point was: sample taken at primary tumor resection. Sequencing used normal lung tissue next to the tumor, obtained at surgery. The receptors were gathered from a female donor with early-stage non-small cell lung cancer.

The gene calls are TRBV5-5 and TRBJ2-4; 7 bases match TRBD1. CDR3 length: 18 residues. From germline, CDR1 is SGHKS and CDR2 YYEKEE (reference sequence). V was pared by 2 bases and J by 2 bases, with 13 bases of the junction left unmatched. The CDR3 DNA reads TGTGCCAGCAGCTTCTCCGACAGGGTGACGGAGCCCAAAAACATTCAGTACTTC. Translated: CASSFSDRVTEPKNIQYF.

The CDR3 protein is CASSQWTGGGNQPQHF. Here the CDR3 DNA reads TGCGCCAGCAGCCAATGGACAGGGGGCGGGAATCAGCCCCAGCATTTT. V usage is TRBV4-3 and J usage is TRBJ1-5; 11 bases are a match to TRBD1. The CDR3 runs to 16 residues. Germline trimming cut 2 bases from V and 4 bases from J; bases unmatched to any gene: 4. Germline V gene sequence: CDR1 LGHNA, CDR2 YSLEER.

This clonotype was seen a handful of times. The chain employs TRBV7-9 and TRBJ1-6, with D possibly TRBD1 on 6 matching bases. Germline CDR1 SEHNR, CDR2 FQNEAQ (reference sequence). This CDR3 region has 15 residues. V was trimmed by 5 bases and J by 5 bases, leaving 13 bases between them. For the CDR3, the DNA is TGTGCCAGCAGCCACATGACAGGAGATAATTCACCCCTCCACTTT. Its translation: CASSHMTGDNSPLHF.

By share of the sample, this clonotype is medium-sized. The chain employs TRBV7-3 and TRBJ1-1; D ambiguous. CDR1 and CDR2 (germline): SGHTA, FQGTGA. Trimming took off 5 bases at V and 3 bases at J, with 16 bases between the two ends. CDR3 length equals 15 residues. Here the CDR3 reads CASSPGLEADTEAFF. The CDR3 region has the DNA TGTGCCAGCAGCCCGGGCCTGGAGGCGGACACTGAAGCTTTCTTT.

This sequence joins TRBV6-2 or TRBV6-3 and TRBJ2-3; D is unresolved. The CDR3 is 12 amino acids. The V and J ends lost 6 bases and 8 bases respectively, with 12 bases between them. Germline loops: CDR1 MNHEY, CDR2 SVGEGT. The CDR3 sequence: CASSPQRRTQYF. The DNA for the CDR3 is TGTGCCAGCAGCCCCCAGCGACGTACGCAGTATTTT.

This clonotype was detected many times. V usage is TRBV4-1 and J usage is TRBJ2-7; 10 positions agree with TRBD2. This CDR3 region has 17 residues. Looked up from germline, CDR1 is MGHRA and CDR2 is YSYEKL. V lost 4 bases to trimming and J lost 2 bases; unmatched junction nucleotides: 11. DNA of the CDR3: TGCGCCAGCAGCCCCGGGAATCTAGCGGGAGTTGCCTACGAGCAGTACTTC. Its translation is CASSPGNLAGVAYEQYF.

On this clonotype itself: One junction end does not reproduce the germline sequence, and a read error may be involved. The chain recombines TRBV12-3 or TRBV12-4 with TRBJ2-3, with TRBD2 matching 7 bases. CDR3 size: 13 residues. The CDR3 region has the DNA TGTGCCAGCAGGCAGACTAGCAGAGATACGCAGTATTTT. Amino acid sequence: CASRQTSRDTQYF.

This clonotype was observed at least ten times. The V call is TRBV7-2, the J call TRBJ2-3, with D perhaps matching TRBD2 (6 bases). The CDR3 has 12 residues. V lost 5 bases and J lost 6, with 9 bases in between. Per germline, CDR1 SGHTA and CDR2 FQGNSA. The CDR3 is CASSRDFDTQYF. As DNA, the CDR3 is TGTGCCAGCAGCCGGGACTTCGATACGCAGTATTTT.

The rearrangement uses TRBV10-3 and TRBJ2-3; 10 bases align to TRBD1. J was trimmed by 0 bases and V by 8 bases; bases with no gene match: 11. This CDR3 region has 17 residues. CDR1 is ENHRY and CDR2 is SYGVKD in the germline V gene. Here the CDR3 reads CAIGGGQGITSTDTQYF. DNA for the CDR3: TGTGCCATCGGAGGGGGACAGGGGATCACTAGCACAGATACGCAGTATTTT.

This clonotype showed up many times. V usage is TRBV2 and J usage is TRBJ2-1, with D tentatively TRBD2 (6 bases). Trimming removed 7 bases from V and 4 bases from J, with 20 bases in between. CDR3 size: 16 residues. Germline CDR1 and CDR2: SNHLY and FYNNEI. Here the CDR3 reads CASMAGLTREYNEQFF. DNA for the CDR3: TGTGCCAGCATGGCGGGGCTTACCCGAGAGTACAATGAGCAGTTCTTC.

This clonotype came up a few times. The chain joins TRBV7-2 to TRBJ2-3, with 10 positions matching TRBD1. The CDR3 extends over 19 amino acids. The V gene end was trimmed by 0 bases and the J gene end by 0 bases; junction bases not matched to a gene: 9. Germline CDR1 SGHTA, CDR2 FQGNSA. CDR3 DNA sequence: TGTGCCAGCAGCTTAGCCCGAAAGAGGACAGGGGGAAGCACAGATACGCAGTATTTT. Its protein product is CASSLARKRTGGSTDTQYF.

By sample share, this clonotype is large. The chain carries TRBV5-1 and TRBJ2-3; a weak D match, TRBD2 (6 bases). V was clipped by 2 bases and J by 1 base, with 14 bases between them. CDR3 length: 16 amino acids. In germline, CDR1 is SGHRS, CDR2 YFSETQ. The CDR3: CASSLFPASGTDTQYF. The CDR3 DNA reads TGCGCCAGCAGCTTATTTCCGGCTAGCGGCACAGATACGCAGTATTTT.

This clonotype came up many times. The chain uses TRBV7-2 and TRBJ2-5, with 9 positions matching TRBD2. V trimming: 0 bases; J trimming: 4 bases; junction bases outside the gene matches: 6. Germline CDR1 and CDR2: SGHTA and FQGNSA. The CDR3 is 16 residues long. Here the CDR3 reads CASSLARLAGLETQYF. Here the CDR3 DNA reads TGTGCCAGCAGCTTAGCCCGTCTAGCGGGGCTAGAGACCCAGTACTTC.

The table lists this clonotype with a few counts. The chain couples TRBV6-1 to TRBJ2-7; no reliable D call. Between the trimmed V and J ends, which lost 3 bases and 4 bases, there was a span of 13 bases. This CDR3 has 14 residues. The germline V gene encodes CDR1 MNHNS and CDR2 SASEGT. In DNA, the CDR3 is TGTGCCAGCAGTGAGGGCTGGACCTCTTACGAGCAGTACGTC. Translation gives CASSEGWTSYEQYV.

This clonotype ranks as medium-sized. V and J are TRBV15 and TRBJ2-7, with D unresolved. The CDR3 is 13 residues long. From germline, CDR1 is LNHNV and CDR2 YYDKDF (reference sequence). V dropped 0 bases and J dropped 9 bases, with 12 bases sitting between them. This CDR3 is CATSRDRGLGQYV. The DNA of the CDR3 is TGTGCCACCAGCAGAGATCGAGGATTAGGGCAGTACGTC.

This clonotype was recorded at least ten times. The rearrangement joins TRBV4-3 to TRBJ2-1; D gene ambiguous. The V and J ends lost 4 bases and 4 bases respectively, with 17 bases between them. The CDR3 is made up of 16 amino acids. CDR1 and CDR2 from the germline V gene are LGHNA and YSLEER. The CDR3 is CASSLDGRENYNEQFF. In nucleotides, the CDR3 is TGCGCCAGCAGCCTAGACGGCCGAGAAAATTACAATGAGCAGTTCTTC.

This clonotype showed up many times. The chain has TRBV7-2 and TRBJ2-1, with D tentatively TRBD1 (6 bases). The ends were cut back, 6 bases at V and 10 bases at J, with 13 bases in the middle. Germline V gives CDR1 SGHTA, CDR2 FQGNSA. This CDR3 is built from 12 residues. The CDR3 region has the DNA TGTGCCAGCAGATCACAGGGTTTGGAGCAGTTCTTC. Translated, it gives CASRSQGLEQFF.

At least ten counts were recorded for this clonotype. The chain combines TRBV12-2 with TRBJ2-1. TRBV12-2 corresponds to a pseudogene. The CDR3 extends over 17 amino acids. The CDR3 loop reads CASRLGKARCYWNEQFF. CDR3 DNA sequence: TGTGCAAGTCGCTTAGGAAAGGCTAGGTGCTACTGGAATGAGCAGTTCTTC.

There are many counts of this clonotype. The V gene is TRBV18, the J gene TRBJ2-2; no definite D call. This CDR3 is 16 amino acids long. V lost 1 base, J lost 5 bases, and 14 bases lay in between. Germline V CDR1 and CDR2: KGHSH, LQKENI. The DNA for the CDR3 is TGTGCCAGCTCACCACAGGAGAGGCGTGGGACCGGGGAGCTGTTTTTT. It codes for CASSPQERRGTGELFF.

This clonotype is categorized as medium-sized (0.01 to 0.1%). V and J are TRBV13 and TRBJ2-2, with D hard to call. V lost 1 base to trimming and J lost 7 bases, with 7 bases between them. Germline V gene lookup returns CDR1 PRHDT and CDR2 FYEKMQ (reference sequence). This CDR3 has 13 amino acids. Here the CDR3 reads CASSLDSSGELFF. The CDR3 coding sequence is TGTGCCAGCAGCTTAGATTCTAGCGGGGAGCTGTTTTTT.

The table lists this clonotype with many counts. V and J are TRBV11-2 and TRBJ2-1, with 7 positions matching TRBD2. The germline CDR1 and CDR2 sequences are SGHAT and FQNNGV. This CDR3 has 14 amino acids. Unmatched junction bases numbered 3, after V lost 1 base and J lost 6 bases. The CDR3 DNA sequence: TGTGCCAGCAGCTTAGGCGGGAGTTCCAATGAGCAGTTCTTC. Its translation: CASSLGGSSNEQFF. Using reference TRBV11-2 and TRBJ2-1 for the parts outside the CDR3, the full variable domain is EAGVAQSPRYKIIEKRQSVAFWCNPISGHATLYWYQQILGQGPKLLIQFQNNGVVDDSQLPKDRFSAERLKGVDSTLKIQPAKLEDSAVYLCASSLGGSSNEQFFGPGTRLTVL.

This clonotype is termed medium-sized. The chain joins TRBV20-1 to TRBJ2-7; D is unresolved. Trimming stripped 6 bases from V and 3 bases from J, with 15 bases between. CDR3 length: 13 residues. Germline V gene sequence: CDR1 DFQATT, CDR2 SNEGSKA (reference sequence). CDR3 amino acids: CSASSGHYYEQYF. The CDR3 bases are TGCAGTGCCTCGTCGGGCCACTACTACGAGCAGTACTTC.

The chain combines TRBV3-1 with TRBJ1-6; D remains unclear. The length of the CDR3 is 14 residues. Trimming took 0 bases from V and 6 from J, leaving 6 bases between them. CDR1 LGHDT and CDR2 YNNKEL come from the germline V gene (reference sequence). CDR3 loop: CASSQDRFNSPLHF. For the CDR3, the DNA is TGTGCCAGCAGCCAAGACCGGTTTAATTCACCCCTCCACTTT.

Sample share makes this clonotype medium-sized. This chain joins TRBV24-1 and TRBJ2-3, with 8 bases matching TRBD2. The CDR3 contains 15 residues. The germline V gene encodes CDR1 KGHDR and CDR2 SFDVKD. The V segment lost 3 bases and the J segment 2 bases; nucleotides outside the gene matches: 3. Written as DNA, the CDR3 is TGTGCCACCAGTGATCGGGGGGGATACACAGATACGCAGTATTTT. Amino acids: CATSDRGGYTDTQYF.

Ten or more counts support this clonotype. The CDR3 protein is CASSQGTGLNQPQHF. The DNA of the CDR3 is TGTGCCAGCAGCCAGGGGACCGGATTAAATCAGCCCCAGCATTTT. The chain couples TRBV3-1 to TRBJ1-5, with a possible D match to TRBD1 (5 bases). CDR3 length equals 15 residues. V was shortened by 3 bases and J by 4 bases, with 13 bases between the two germline ends. Germline loops: CDR1 LGHDT, CDR2 YNNKEL (reference sequence).

The gene calls are TRBV12-3 or TRBV12-4 and TRBJ1-5; tentatively, D is TRBD1 (6 bases). V shed 3 bases and J shed 4 bases, with 10 bases lying between them. The length of the CDR3 is 14 residues. The DNA of the CDR3 is TGTGCCAGCAGTTTGGGGGCAGGTAATCAGCCCCAGCATTTT. Amino acids: CASSLGAGNQPQHF.

The chain is built from TRBV18 and TRBJ2-5; D ambiguous. V was pared by 3 bases and J by 4 bases, with 18 bases between. CDR1 and CDR2 (germline): KGHSH, LQKENI. The CDR3 is 16 amino acids. CDR3 DNA: TGTGCCAGCTCACCCACATTTTTGTGGATCGTAGAGACCCAGTACTTC. Translated: CASSPTFLWIVETQYF.